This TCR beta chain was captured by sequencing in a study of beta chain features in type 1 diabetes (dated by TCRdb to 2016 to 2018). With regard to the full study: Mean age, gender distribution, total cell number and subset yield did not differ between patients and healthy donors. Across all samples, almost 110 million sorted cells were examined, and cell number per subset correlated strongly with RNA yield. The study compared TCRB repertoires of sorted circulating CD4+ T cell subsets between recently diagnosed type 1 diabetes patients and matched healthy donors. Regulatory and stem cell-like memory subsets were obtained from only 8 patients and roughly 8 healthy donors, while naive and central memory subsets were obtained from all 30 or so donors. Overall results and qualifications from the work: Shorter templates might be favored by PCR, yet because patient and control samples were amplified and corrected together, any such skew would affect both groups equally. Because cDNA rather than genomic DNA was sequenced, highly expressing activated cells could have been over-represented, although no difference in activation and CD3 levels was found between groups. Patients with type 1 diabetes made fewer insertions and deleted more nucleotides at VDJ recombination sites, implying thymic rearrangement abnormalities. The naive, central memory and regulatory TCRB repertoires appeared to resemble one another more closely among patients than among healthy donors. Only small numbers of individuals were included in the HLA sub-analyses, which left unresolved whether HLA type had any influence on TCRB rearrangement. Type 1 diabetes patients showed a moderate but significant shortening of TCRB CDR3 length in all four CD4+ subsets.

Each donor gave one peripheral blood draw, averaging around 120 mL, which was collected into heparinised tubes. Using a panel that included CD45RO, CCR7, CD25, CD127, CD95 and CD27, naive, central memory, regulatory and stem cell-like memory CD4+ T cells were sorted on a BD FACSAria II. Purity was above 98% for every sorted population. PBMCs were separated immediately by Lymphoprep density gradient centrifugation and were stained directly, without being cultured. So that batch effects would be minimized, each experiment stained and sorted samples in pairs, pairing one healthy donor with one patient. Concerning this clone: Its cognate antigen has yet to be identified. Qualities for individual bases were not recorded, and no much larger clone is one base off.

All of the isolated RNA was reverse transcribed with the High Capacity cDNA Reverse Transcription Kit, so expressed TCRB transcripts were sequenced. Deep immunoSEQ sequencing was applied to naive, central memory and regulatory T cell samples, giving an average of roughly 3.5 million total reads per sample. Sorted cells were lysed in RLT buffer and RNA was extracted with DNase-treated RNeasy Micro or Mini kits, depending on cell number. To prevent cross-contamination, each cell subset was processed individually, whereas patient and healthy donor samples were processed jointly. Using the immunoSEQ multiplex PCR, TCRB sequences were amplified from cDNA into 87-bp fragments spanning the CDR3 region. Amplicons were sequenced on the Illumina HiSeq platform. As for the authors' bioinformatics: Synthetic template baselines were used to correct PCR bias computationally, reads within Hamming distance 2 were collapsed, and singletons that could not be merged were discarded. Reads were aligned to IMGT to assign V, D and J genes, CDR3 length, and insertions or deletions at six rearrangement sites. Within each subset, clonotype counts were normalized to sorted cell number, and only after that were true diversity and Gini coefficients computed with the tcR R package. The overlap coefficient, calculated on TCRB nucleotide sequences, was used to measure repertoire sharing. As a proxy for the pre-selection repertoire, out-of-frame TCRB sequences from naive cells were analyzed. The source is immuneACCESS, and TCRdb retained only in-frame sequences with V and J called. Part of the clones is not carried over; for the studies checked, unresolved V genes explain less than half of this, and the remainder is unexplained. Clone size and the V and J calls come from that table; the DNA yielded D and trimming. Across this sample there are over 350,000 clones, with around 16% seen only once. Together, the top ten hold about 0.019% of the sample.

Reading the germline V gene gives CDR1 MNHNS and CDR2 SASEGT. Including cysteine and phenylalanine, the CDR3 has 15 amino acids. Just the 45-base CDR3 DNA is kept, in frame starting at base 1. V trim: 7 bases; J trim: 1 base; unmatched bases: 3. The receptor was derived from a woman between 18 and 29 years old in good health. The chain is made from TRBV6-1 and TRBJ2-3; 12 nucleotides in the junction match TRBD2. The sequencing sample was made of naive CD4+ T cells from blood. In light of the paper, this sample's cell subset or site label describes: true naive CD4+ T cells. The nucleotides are TGTGCCAGCAATCTAGCGGGAGGGCGCACAGATACGCAGTATTTT. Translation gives CASNLAGGRTDTQYF.